This entry features one T cell receptor (beta chain) sequence. Antigen: not known. This sample includes further DNA sequences coding for the same CDR3. Running of the assay took place at deep level. Libraries were prepared by immunoSEQ multiplex PCR; TCRdb keeps only in-frame clonotypes and omits some of them. Seen here are a few million clones, more than 80% observed once, and the top ten hold under 0.45%. All donors qualified as healthy HIV-negative adults and had experienced no recent acute infections or vaccinations. The data derive from a study of shared clonotypes between healthy human individuals. Study at large: Each donor's CD8 memory used one plate, CD8 naive two, each CD4 subset three. Study observations and caveats: Donors were few, which limited the genetic and exposure-history diversity represented.

This clonotype was obtained from a young man in good health. Some clones in this sample may be carry-over from other donors' samples. Material: naive CD4+ T cells from PBMCs. Subset defined: CD45RA+ positively selected.

Written as DNA, the CDR3 is TGTGCCAGCAGCTTTTCAGGGACCTACAATGAGCAGTTCTTC. Encoded protein: CASSFSGTYNEQFF. This sequence joins TRBV7-3 and TRBJ2-1; a possible D gene is TRBD1 (5 bases). The germline V and J ends were trimmed by 3 bases and 2 bases, with 8 bases remaining between them. This CDR3 contains 14 residues. Germline V gene data show CDR1 as SGHTA and CDR2 as FQGTGA. Drawing the rest from reference TRBV7-3 and TRBJ2-1, the complete variable domain is GAGVSQTPSNKVTEKGKYVELRCDPISGHTALYWYRQSLGQGPEFLIYFQGTGAADDSGLPNDRFFAVRPEGSVSTLKIQRTERGDSAVYLCASSFSGTYNEQFFGPGTRLTVL.